The clone carrying this T cell receptor beta chain was recorded at least ten times. No antigen is known for it. This record comes from a study of T cells in Graves' hyperthyroidism and ophthalmopathy. Study at large: Peripheral blood was taken when the disease was first diagnosed, before any treatment began. Overall study findings and caveats: Within blood appeared most thyroid clonotypes that had expanded above 0.001.

V lost 6 bases and J lost 2; bases outside the gene matches: 8. Germline values: CDR1 DFQATT, CDR2 SNEGSKA (reference sequence). CDR3 length equals 14 residues. TCR beta CDR3 regions were amplified from RNA. The TCR CDR3 first-round RT-PCR relied on the HTBI primer set. TCRdb independently ran MiXCR on the multiplex PCR reads; one entry per CDR3 protein. Seen here are under 70,000 distinct CDR3 sequences, approximately 53% observed once, and the top ten hold 2.5% to 3.5%. Every diagnosis used clinical symptoms, serum thyroxine and TRAb, thyroid ultrasound and orbital computed tomography. Extraction of PBMCs used roughly 9.6 ml of fresh peripheral blood.

What was sequenced was blood. This receptor was identified in an older woman with Graves' ophthalmopathy. The chain carries TRBV20-1 and TRBJ2-3; TRBD1 agrees at 7 bases. The CDR3 DNA sequence: TGCAGTGCCAAGGGGGCAGTCAACACAGATACGCAGTATTTT. Amino acids: CSAKGAVNTDTQYF.